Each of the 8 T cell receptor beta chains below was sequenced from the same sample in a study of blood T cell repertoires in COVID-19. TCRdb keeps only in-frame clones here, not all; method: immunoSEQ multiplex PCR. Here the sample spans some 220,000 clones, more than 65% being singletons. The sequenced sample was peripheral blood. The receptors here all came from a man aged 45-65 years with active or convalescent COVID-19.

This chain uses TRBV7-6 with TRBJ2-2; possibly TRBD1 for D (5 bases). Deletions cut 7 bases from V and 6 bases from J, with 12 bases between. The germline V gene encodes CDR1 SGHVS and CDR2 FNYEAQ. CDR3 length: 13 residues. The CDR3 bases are TGTGCCAGCACCGCTAGGGGCCCCGGGGAGCTGTTTTTT. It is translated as CASTARGPGELFF.

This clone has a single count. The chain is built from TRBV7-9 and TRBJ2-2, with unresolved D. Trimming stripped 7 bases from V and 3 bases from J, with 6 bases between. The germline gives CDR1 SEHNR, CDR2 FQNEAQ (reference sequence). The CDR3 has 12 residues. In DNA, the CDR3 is TGTGCCAGCATGAAGCACACCGGGGAGCTGTTTTTT. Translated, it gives CASMKHTGELFF. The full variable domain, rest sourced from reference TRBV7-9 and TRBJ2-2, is DTGVSQNPRHKITKRGQNVTFRCDPISEHNRLYWYRQTLGQGPEFLTYFQNEAQLEKSRLLSDRFSAERPKGSFSTLEIQRTEQGDSAMYLCASMKHTGELFFGEGSRLTVL.

The CDR3, as DNA: TGTGCCAGTAGTATCGCCAGGAATTCACCCCTCCACTTT. This sequence encodes CASSIARNSPLHF. The chain couples TRBV19 to TRBJ1-6; D remains ambiguous. The CDR3 length is 13 residues. Trimming cost V 3 bases and J 7 bases, with 7 bases left between them. CDR1 is LNHDA and CDR2 is SQIVND in the germline V gene (reference sequence). The whole variable domain, filled in from reference TRBV19 and TRBJ1-6, reads DGGITQSPKYLFRKEGQNVTLSCEQNLNHDAMYWYRQDPGQGLRLIYYSQIVNDFQKGDIAEGYSVSREKKESFPLTVTSAQKNPTAFYLCASSIARNSPLHFGNGTRLTVT.

The CDR3 nucleotides are TGTGCCAGCCGATTAGCGGGGGGGAACACCGGGGAGCTGTTTTTT. This gives the protein CASRLAGGNTGELFF. This chain joins TRBV2 and TRBJ2-2, with TRBD2 matching over 10 bases. CDR3 length: 15 amino acids. Per the germline V gene, CDR1 is SNHLY and CDR2 is FYNNEI. V trimming: 8 bases; J trimming: 1 base; junction bases outside the gene matches: 4.

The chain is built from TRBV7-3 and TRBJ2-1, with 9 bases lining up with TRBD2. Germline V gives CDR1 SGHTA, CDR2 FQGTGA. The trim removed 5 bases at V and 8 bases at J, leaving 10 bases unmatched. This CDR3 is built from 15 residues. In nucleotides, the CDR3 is TGTGCCAGCAGCCTTTTAGCGGGAGCTAACTATGAGCAGTTCTTC. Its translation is CASSLLAGANYEQFF. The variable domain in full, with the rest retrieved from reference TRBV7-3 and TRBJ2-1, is GAGVSQTPSNKVTEKGKYVELRCDPISGHTALYWYRQSLGQGPEFLIYFQGTGAADDSGLPNDRFFAVRPEGSVSTLKIQRTERGDSAVYLCASSLLAGANYEQFFGPGTRLTVL.

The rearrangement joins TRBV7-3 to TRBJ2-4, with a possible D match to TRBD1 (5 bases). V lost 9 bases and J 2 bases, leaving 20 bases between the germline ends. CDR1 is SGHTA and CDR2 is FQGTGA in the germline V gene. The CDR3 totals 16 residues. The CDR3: CARDKGSGFSKNIQYF. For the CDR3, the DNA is TGTGCCAGGGACAAGGGGTCTGGGTTCTCCAAAAACATTCAGTACTTC.

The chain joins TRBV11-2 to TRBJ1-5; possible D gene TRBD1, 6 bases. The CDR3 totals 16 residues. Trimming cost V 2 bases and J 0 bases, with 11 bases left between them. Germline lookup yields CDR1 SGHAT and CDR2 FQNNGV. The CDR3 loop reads CASSLSGGYSNQPQHF. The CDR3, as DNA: TGTGCCAGCAGCTTATCGGGGGGCTATAGCAATCAGCCCCAGCATTTT.

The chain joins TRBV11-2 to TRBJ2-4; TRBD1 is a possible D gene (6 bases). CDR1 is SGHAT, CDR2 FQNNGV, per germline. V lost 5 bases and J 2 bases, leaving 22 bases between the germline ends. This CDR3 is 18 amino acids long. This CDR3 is CASSKIKQGEFTKNIQYF. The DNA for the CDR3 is TGTGCCAGCAGCAAAATTAAACAGGGAGAATTTACCAAAAACATTCAGTACTTC.